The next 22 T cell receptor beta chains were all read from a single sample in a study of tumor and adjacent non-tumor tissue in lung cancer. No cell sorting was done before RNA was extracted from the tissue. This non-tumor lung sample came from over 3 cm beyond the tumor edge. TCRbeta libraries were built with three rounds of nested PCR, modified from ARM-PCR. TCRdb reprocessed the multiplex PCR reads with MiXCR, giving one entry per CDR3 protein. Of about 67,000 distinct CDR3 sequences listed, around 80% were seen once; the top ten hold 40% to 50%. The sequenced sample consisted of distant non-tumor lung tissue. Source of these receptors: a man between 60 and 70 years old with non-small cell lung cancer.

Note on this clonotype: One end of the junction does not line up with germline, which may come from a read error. CDR3 DNA sequence: TGTACCAGCAGCCAAGAAGGGGCGGGAGAGTCCTACGAGCAGTGCTTC. Translation gives CTSSQEGAGESYEQCF. The chain combines TRBV4-2 with TRBJ2-7; 7 bases are shared with TRBD2. CDR3 length: 16 amino acids. The germline V gene has CDR1 LGHNA and CDR2 YNFKEQ.

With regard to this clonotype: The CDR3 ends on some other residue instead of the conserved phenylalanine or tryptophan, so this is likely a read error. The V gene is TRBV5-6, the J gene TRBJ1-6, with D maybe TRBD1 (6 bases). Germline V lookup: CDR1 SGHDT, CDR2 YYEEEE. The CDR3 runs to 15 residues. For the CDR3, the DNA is TGTGCCAGTAGCTTGAAGCAGGGGAATGGATCACCCCTCCACCTT. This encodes CASSLKQGNGSPLHL.

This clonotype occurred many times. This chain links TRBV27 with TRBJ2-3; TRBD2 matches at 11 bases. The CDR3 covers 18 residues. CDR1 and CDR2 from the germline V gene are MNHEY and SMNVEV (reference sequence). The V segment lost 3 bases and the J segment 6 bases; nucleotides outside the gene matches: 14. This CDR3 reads CASSFRGTSGHTADTQYF. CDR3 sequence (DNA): TGTGCCAGCAGTTTTCGTGGGACTAGCGGCCATACGGCGGATACGCAGTATTTT.

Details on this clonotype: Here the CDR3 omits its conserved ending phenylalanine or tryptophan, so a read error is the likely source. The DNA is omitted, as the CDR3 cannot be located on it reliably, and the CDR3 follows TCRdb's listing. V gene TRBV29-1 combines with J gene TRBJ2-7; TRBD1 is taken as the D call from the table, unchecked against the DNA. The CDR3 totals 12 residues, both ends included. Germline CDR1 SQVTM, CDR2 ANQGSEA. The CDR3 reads CSVEGQNYEQYS.

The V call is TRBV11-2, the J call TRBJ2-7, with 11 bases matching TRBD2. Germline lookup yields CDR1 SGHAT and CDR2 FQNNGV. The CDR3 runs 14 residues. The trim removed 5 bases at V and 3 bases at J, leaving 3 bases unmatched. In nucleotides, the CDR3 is TGTGCCAGCAGCCCGGGACTAGCGGACTACGAGCAGTACTTC. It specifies CASSPGLADYEQYF.

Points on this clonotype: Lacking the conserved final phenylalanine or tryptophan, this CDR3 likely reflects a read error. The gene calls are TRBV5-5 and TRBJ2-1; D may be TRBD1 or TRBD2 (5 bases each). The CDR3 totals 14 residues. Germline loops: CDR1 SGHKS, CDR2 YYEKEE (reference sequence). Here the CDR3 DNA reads TGTGCAAGCAGCTTCGGGAATCGGGGCGATGAGCAGTTCCTC. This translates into CASSFGNRGDEQFL.

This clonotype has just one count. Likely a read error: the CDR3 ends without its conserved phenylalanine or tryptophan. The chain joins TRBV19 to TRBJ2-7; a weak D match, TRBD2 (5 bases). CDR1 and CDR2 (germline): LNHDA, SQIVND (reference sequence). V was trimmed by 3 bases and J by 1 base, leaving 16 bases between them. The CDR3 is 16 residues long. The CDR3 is CASSMLTGGESYEQYL. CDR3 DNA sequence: TGTGCCAGTAGTATGTTGACTGGAGGAGAATCCTACGAGCAGTACTTG.

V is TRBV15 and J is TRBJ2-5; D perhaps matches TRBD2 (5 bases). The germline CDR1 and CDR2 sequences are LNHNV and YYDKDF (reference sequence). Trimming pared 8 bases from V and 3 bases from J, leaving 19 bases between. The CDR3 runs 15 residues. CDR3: CATSNQLEGEETQYF. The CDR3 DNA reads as TGTGCCACCTCAAATCAACTAGAGGGAGAAGAGACCCAGTACTTC.

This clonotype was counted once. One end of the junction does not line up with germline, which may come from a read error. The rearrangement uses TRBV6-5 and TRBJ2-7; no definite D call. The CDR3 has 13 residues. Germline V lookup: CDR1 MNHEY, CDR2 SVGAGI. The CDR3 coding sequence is TGTGCCAGCAGTTTCGGACGGATCTATGAGCATTACTTC. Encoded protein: CASSFGRIYEHYF.

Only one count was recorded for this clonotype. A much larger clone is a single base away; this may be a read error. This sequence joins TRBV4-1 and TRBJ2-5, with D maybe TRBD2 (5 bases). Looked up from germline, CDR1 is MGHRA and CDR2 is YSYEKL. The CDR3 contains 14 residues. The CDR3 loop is CTSSQASGGETQYF. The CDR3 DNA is TGCACCAGCAGCCAAGCATCGGGCGGGGAGACCCAGTACTTC.

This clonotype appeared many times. CDR3 nucleotides: TGTGCCAGCAGCTACGGGACAGTAACCCCGGAGCAGTACTTC. Translating it yields CASSYGTVTPEQYF. The V gene is TRBV7-8, the J gene TRBJ2-7; 7 bases map to TRBD1. Trimming took 4 bases from V and 7 from J; bases not matched to a gene: 10. Germline loops: CDR1 SGHVS, CDR2 FQNEAQ. The CDR3 is 14 residues long.

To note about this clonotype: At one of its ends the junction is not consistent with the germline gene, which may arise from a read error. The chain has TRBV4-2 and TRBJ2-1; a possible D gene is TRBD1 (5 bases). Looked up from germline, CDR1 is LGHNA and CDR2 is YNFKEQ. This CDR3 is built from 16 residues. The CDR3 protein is CDSSHEALASGNEQFF. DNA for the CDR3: TGTGACAGCAGCCATGAAGCATTAGCCTCAGGGAATGAGCAGTTCTTC.

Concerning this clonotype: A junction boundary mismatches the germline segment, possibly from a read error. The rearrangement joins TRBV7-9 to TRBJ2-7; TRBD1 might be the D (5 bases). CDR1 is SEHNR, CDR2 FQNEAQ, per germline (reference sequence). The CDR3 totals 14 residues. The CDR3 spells CASSSIGASYEQHF. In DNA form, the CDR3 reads TGTGCCAGCAGCTCCATTGGGGCCTCCTACGAGCAGCACTTC.

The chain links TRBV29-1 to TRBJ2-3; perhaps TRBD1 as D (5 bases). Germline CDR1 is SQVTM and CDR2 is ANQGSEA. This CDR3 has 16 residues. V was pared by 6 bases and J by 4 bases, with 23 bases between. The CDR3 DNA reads TGCAGCGTCGATACAACCAGGATAGGGGTCGCAGATACGCAGTATTTT. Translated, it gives CSVDTTRIGVADTQYF.

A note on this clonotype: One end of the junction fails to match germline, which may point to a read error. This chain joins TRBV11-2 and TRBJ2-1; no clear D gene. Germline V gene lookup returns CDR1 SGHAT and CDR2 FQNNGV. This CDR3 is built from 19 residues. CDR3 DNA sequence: TGTGCCAGAAGCTCCCTTGGAACAGTGAAAAGGTGGGGAACTAATGAGCAGTTCTTC. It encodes CARSSLGTVKRWGTNEQFF.

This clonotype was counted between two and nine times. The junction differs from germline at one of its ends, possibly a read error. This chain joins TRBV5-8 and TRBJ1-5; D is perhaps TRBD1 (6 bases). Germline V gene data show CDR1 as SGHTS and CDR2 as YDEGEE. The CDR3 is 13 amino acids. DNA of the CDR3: TGTGCCAGCAGCTTGAGGGACAATCAACCCCAGCATTTT. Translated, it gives CASSLRDNQPQHF.

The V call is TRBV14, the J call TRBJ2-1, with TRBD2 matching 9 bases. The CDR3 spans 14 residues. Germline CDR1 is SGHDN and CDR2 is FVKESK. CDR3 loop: CDNRQWTSADEQFF. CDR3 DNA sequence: TGTGACAACAGACAGTGGACTAGCGCCGATGAGCAGTTCTTC.

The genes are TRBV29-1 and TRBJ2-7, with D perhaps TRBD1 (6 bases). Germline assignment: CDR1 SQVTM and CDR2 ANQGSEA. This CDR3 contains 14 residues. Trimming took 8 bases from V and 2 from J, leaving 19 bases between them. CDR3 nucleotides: TGCAGCATTATAAGCGTGGACAGCACCTACGAGCAGTACTTC. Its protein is CSIISVDSTYEQYF.

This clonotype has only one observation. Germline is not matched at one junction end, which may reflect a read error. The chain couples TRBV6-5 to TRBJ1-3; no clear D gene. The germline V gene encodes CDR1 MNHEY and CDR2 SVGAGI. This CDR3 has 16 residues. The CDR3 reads CASSYSASYPGDTIYF. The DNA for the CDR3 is TGTGCCAGTAGTTACTCTGCCAGCTACCCTGGAGACACCATATATTTT.

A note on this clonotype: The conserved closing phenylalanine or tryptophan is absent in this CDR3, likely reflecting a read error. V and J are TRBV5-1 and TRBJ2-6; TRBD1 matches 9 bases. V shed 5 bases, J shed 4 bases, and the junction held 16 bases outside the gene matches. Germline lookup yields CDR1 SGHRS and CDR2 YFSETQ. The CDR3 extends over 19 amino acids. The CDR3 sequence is CASSSTRQGVAWGANVLTV. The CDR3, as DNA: TGCGCCAGCAGTTCTACTAGACAGGGGGTTGCGTGGGGGGCCAACGTCCTGACTGTC.

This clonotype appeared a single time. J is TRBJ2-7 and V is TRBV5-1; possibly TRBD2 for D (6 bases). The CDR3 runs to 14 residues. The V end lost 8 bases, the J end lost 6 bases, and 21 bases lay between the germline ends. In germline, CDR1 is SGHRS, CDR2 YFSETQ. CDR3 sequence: CASGAGTGASEQYF. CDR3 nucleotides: TGCGCCAGTGGCGCCGGGACTGGGGCTTCCGAGCAGTACTTC.

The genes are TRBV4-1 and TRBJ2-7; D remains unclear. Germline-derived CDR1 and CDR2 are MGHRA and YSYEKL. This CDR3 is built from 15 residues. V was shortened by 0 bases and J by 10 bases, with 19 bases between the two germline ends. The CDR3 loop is CASSQEGFTAYGQYF. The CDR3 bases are TGCGCCAGCAGCCAAGAAGGTTTTACAGCCTACGGACAGTACTTC.